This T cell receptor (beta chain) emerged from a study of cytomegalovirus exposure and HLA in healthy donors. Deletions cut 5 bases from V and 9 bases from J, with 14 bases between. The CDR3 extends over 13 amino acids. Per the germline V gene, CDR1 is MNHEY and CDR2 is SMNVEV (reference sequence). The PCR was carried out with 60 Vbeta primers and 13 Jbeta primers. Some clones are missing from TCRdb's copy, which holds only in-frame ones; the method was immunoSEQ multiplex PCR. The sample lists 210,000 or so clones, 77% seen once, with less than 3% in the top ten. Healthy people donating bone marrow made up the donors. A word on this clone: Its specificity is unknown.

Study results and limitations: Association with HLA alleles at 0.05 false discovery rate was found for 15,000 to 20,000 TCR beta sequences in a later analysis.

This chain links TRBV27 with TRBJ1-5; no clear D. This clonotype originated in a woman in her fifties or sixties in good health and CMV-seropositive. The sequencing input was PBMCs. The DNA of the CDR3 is TGTGCCAGCAGTGACGGTCCGGAGATGCCCCAGCATTTT. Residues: CASSDGPEMPQHF.